Described below is a single TCR beta chain sequence and its context. This specimen comes from a study of blood T cell repertoires in COVID-19. Overall study context: COVID-19 samples, acute and convalescent, were from the United States, Italy and Spain. T cells, B-cell-depleted T cells, or PBMCs supplied cDNA or gDNA.

Under the authors' procedure: Amplifying reference gene primers gave estimates of nucleated cell counts. Repertoires were generated with immunoSEQ multiplex PCR, while TCRdb's copy carries only in-frame clones and drops some. Clone size and V and J calls were adopted from that table, with D and trimming inferred from the DNA. Here the sample spans about 100,000 clones, 85% being singletons. This CDR3 spans 14 amino acids. Trimming took off 3 bases at V and 2 bases at J, with 10 bases between the two ends. Germline V gene lookup returns CDR1 MNHNS and CDR2 SASEGT. This TCR was sampled from a man between 50 and 59 years old with active or convalescent COVID-19. The sample was peripheral blood. The rearrangement uses TRBV6-1 and TRBJ2-5, with TRBD1 as a possible D gene (6 bases). The CDR3 DNA is TGTGCCAGCAGTGACAGGGGCAGACAAGAGACCCAGTACTTC. Protein: CASSDRGRQETQYF.